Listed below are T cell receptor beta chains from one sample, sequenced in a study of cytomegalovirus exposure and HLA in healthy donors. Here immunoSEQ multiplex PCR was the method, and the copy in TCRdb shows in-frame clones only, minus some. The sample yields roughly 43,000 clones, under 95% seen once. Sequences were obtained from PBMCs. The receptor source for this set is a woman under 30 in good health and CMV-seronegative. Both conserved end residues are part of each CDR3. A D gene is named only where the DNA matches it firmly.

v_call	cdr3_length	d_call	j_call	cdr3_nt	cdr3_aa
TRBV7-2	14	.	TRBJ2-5	TGTGCCAGCAGCGCGAAGGGGGCGGGGGAGACCCAGTACTTC	CASSAKGAGETQYF
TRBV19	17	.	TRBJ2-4	TGTGCCAGTAGTATAGGGATGGGGCAGATAGCCAAAAACATTCAGTACTTC	CASSIGMGQIAKNIQYF
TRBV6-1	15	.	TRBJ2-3	TGTGCCAGCAGTGAAATCGGCACAGGAACAGATACGCAGTATTTT	CASSEIGTGTDTQYF
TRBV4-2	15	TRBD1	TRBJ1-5	TGTGCCAGCAGCCACGAGGACAGGGGCAATCAGCCCCAGCATTTT	CASSHEDRGNQPQHF
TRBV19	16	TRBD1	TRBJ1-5	TGTGCCAGTAGTCCTCGGGACAGCTATAGCAATCAGCCCCAGCATTTT	CASSPRDSYSNQPQHF
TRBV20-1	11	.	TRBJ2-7	TGCAGTGCTATCTTCGGTTACGAGCAGTACTTC	CSAIFGYEQYF
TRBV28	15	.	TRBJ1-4	TGTGCCAGCAGTTCCGAACAGCTCTCTAATGAAAAACTGTTTTTT	CASSSEQLSNEKLFF
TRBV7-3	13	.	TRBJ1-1	TGTGCCAGCAGTCAACAGGGCAACACTGAAGCTTTCTTT	CASSQQGNTEAFF
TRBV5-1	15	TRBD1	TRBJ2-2	TGCGCCAGCAGCATGGGACAGAAGAACACCGGGGAGCTGTTTTTT	CASSMGQKNTGELFF
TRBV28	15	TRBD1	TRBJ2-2	TGTGCCAGCAACCTTTCGACAGGGAGAACCGGGGAGCTGTTTTTT	CASNLSTGRTGELFF
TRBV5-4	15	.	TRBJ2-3	TGTGCCAGCAGCTTGGGGCCCGCTAGCACAGATACGCAGTATTTT	CASSLGPASTDTQYF
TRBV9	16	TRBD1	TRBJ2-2	TGTGCCAGCAGCGCCAGGACAGGGTCGAACACCGGGGAGCTGTTTTTT	CASSARTGSNTGELFF
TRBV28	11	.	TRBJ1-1	TGTGCCAGCATCGTGAACACTGAAGCTTTCTTT	CASIVNTEAFF
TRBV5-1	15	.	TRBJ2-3	TGCGCCAGCAGCTTGGCCGGGGAGGCTACAGATACGCAGTATTTT	CASSLAGEATDTQYF
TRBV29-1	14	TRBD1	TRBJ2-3	TGCAGCGTTGCCCGGACAGGGGGAGAAGATACGCAGTATTTT	CSVARTGGEDTQYF
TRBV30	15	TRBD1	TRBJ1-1	TGTGCCTGGAGTGTCCCGGACAGGGCGAACACTGAAGCTTTCTTT	CAWSVPDRANTEAFF
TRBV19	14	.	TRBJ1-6	TGTGCCAGTAGTATGATCGGGTTAAATTCACCCCTCCACTTT	CASSMIGLNSPLHF